The clone carrying this TCR beta chain has more than one count but fewer than ten. Antigen unknown. A single record per CDR3 protein comes from TCRdb applying MiXCR to the 5' RACE reads. The sample has roughly 160,000 distinct CDR3 sequences, under 14% seen once; the top ten hold about 3.5%. This sample stems from a study of T-cell memory formation after mild COVID-19. Study-level results: Some clones that responded turned up in pre-infection memory, which suggests that cross-reactive memory joined in.

The sequenced sample consisted of PBMCs or a T cell subset sorted from them (not recorded which). This TCR was sampled from a man younger than 30 who had mild COVID-19 (a few samples of this study predate the infection). Cell type and time point are not known.

The CDR3 bases are TGTGCCAGCTCACGGGACAGGGGGGATGTCACTGAAGCTTTCTTT. Translating it yields CASSRDRGDVTEAFF. The rearrangement uses TRBV18 and TRBJ1-1; 11 bases align to TRBD1. Germline-derived CDR1 and CDR2 are KGHSH and LQKENI. The CDR3 has 15 amino acids. J was trimmed by 4 bases and V by 4 bases; bases with no gene match: 5.